The sequence of this T cell receptor beta chain was determined in a study of blood T cell repertoires in COVID-19. Study-level background: There were acute and convalescent COVID-19 samples, and they came from the United States, Italy and Spain. Sources were T cells, B-cell-depleted T cells, or PBMCs; the material itself was cDNA or gDNA.

Authors' processing steps: Reference gene primer amplification yielded estimated nucleated cell counts. The table came from immunoSEQ multiplex PCR; TCRdb's copy has only in-frame clones and leaves some out. That table supplies the V and J calls and clone size; D and trimming were determined from the DNA. The sample lists about 300,000 clones; 90% were seen once. It was during active infection that Seattle patients were enrolled and then longitudinally followed. CDR1 is SGHRS and CDR2 is YFSETQ in the germline V gene. V trimming: 0 bases; J trimming: 7 bases; junction bases outside the gene matches: 10. This CDR3 is built from 17 residues.

The J gene is TRBJ2-1, the V gene TRBV5-1, with 10 bases lining up with TRBD2. Sample: peripheral blood. This receptor was obtained from a woman under 40 with COVID-19, enrolled during active disease. The CDR3: CASSLVGSSGRTNEQFF. CDR3 coding DNA: TGCGCCAGCAGCTTGGTGGGGTCTAGCGGGAGAACGAATGAGCAGTTCTTC.